Sequencing of this T cell receptor (beta chain) was carried out in a study of T and B cells in COVID-19 patients. Concerning this clonotype itself: Its antigen is not known.

The CDR3 is 13 residues long. Germline assignment: CDR1 DFQATT and CDR2 SNEGSKA (reference sequence). Trimming stripped 3 bases from V and 2 bases from J, with 8 bases between. BIOMED2 TRB-A/B primer pools were used in multiplex TRB PCR. TCRdb reprocessed the multiplex PCR reads with MiXCR, giving one entry per CDR3 protein. The profile shows roughly 5,800 distinct CDR3 sequences, 25% to 30% of them singletons. TRB was amplified from approximately 250-480 ng of blood genomic DNA. Study results and caveats: Blood from mildly ill patients while symptomatic, and early samples from severe cases, were scarce.

The sequence was collected from a human donor with active COVID-19. The sequencing sample was made of blood. This chain joins TRBV20-1 and TRBJ1-5; D remains ambiguous. CDR3 loop: CSARDSGNQPQHF. The DNA for the CDR3 is TGCAGTGCTAGGGACTCGGGCAATCAGCCCCAGCATTTT.